This is a list of T cell receptor beta chains from one sample in a study of T cells in localized non-small cell lung cancer. The method was immunoSEQ multiplex PCR; TCRdb's version includes in-frame clones alone and lacks a portion of them. The table lists around 130,000 clones, 89% of them singletons. Here the sequenced sample was peripheral blood, taken before any cancer treatment. The receptor set was obtained from a female donor at least 60 years old with stage I lung adenocarcinoma. Each CDR3 is given with its conserved first and last residue. D genes are given only for firm matches. The size of a clone is reported for some rows only, either as once, few or many, or as a class for expanded clones.

NA,NA,TRBJ1-1,TRBV4-1,TGCGCCAGCAGCCAGCCCGACAGGAGGACTGAAGCTTTCTTT,CASSQPDRRTEAFF
NA,NA,TRBJ2-1,TRBV27,TGTGCCAGCAGTAAGGGTTATGGTTCCAGGGATGAGCAGTTCTTC,CASSKGYGSRDEQFF
NA,NA,TRBJ1-5,TRBV28,TGTGCCAGCAGTTTTATTAGCCGGCCCCAGCATTTT,CASSFISRPQHF
NA,NA,TRBJ1-4,TRBV19,TGTGCCAGTAGTAGGGACCCACAGAAACTGTTTTTT,CASSRDPQKLFF
TRBD2,NA,TRBJ2-7,TRBV19,TGTGCCAGTAGTATATTGGGGGAGGGGACTACCAAGACCTACTTC,CASSILGEGTTKTYF
TRBD1,NA,TRBJ2-7,TRBV6-5,TGTGCCAGCAGTTACCGCCGGGACAGAGACTACGAGCAGTACTTC,CASSYRRDRDYEQYF
NA,NA,TRBJ1-1,TRBV18,TGTGCCAGCTCACCTCTCGAGGGCGAAGCTTTCTTT,CASSPLEGEAFF
NA,NA,TRBJ2-1,TRBV7-3,TGTGCCAGCAGCTTAATTGGTGATAGCTCCTATGAGCAGTTCTTC,CASSLIGDSSYEQFF
TRBD2,NA,TRBJ2-1,TRBV5-4,TGTGCCAGCAGCCCAGGCCGGGGGAGCGGGGCCAATGAGCAGTTCTTC,CASSPGRGSGANEQFF
NA,NA,TRBJ1-2,TRBV28,TGTGCCAGCAGTTTGTCCAGCGTTAACTATGGCTACACCTTC,CASSLSSVNYGYTF
NA,NA,TRBJ2-1,TRBV5-4,TGTGCCAGCACTCCGACGTCCGTGGCGAGCTCCTACAATGAGCAGTTCTTC,CASTPTSVASSYNEQFF
TRBD2,once,TRBJ2-1,TRBV27,TGTGCCAGCAGTTTAACACCGGGACTAGCTTTAAATGAGCAGTTCTTC,CASSLTPGLALNEQFF
NA,NA,TRBJ1-1,TRBV28,TGTGCCAGCAGTTTGTTAGGGAACACTGAAGCTTTCTTT,CASSLLGNTEAFF
TRBD2,NA,TRBJ2-4,TRBV5-1,TGCGCCAGCAGCTCCCCCCGAGGGAGGGCCCAAAACATTCAGTACTTC,CASSSPRGRAQNIQYF
TRBD2,NA,TRBJ2-7,TRBV5-1,TGCGCCAGCAGCGCGACTAGCGGGTCCTACGAGCAGTACTTC,CASSATSGSYEQYF
NA,NA,TRBJ2-3,TRBV5-4,TGTGCCAGCAGCTTGGCCCTACAGCTTGAGGGCACAGATACGCAGTATTTT,CASSLALQLEGTDTQYF